Each of the 2 T cell receptor beta chains below was sequenced from the same sample in a study of OX40 agonist ivuxolimab in advanced cancers. Clones were sequenced by immunoSEQ multiplex PCR, and TCRdb holds only the in-frame ones, with some missing. Found here are 50,000 to 65,000 clones, approximately 87% of them singletons; the top ten hold around 6.7%. The sequences come from CD4+ or CD8+ T cells sorted from blood, collected in a trial of the OX40 agonist ivuxolimab. Receptor source: an adult with an advanced solid tumor such as melanoma, head and neck, liver or kidney cancer.

V gene TRBV7-8 combines with J gene TRBJ1-1; no firm D call. The V and J ends lost 5 bases and 4 bases respectively, with 14 bases between them. CDR3 length equals 14 residues. Germline-derived CDR1 and CDR2 are SGHVS and FQNEAQ. CDR3 region: CASSKRARGTEAFF. As DNA, the CDR3 is TGTGCCAGCAGCAAGCGGGCCCGGGGCACTGAAGCTTTCTTT.

This clone is labeled as medium-sized. V is TRBV6-1 and J is TRBJ1-2, with D tentatively TRBD1 (5 bases). Germline V CDR1 and CDR2: MNHNS, SASEGT. Deletions cut 10 bases from V and 8 bases from J, with 11 bases between. CDR3 size: 10 residues. CDR3: CATQQEGYTF. The CDR3 nucleotides read TGTGCCACCCAACAGGAGGGCTACACCTTC.